The text below deals with one TCR beta chain. The CDR3 runs to 15 residues. Germline V gives CDR1 SGDLS, CDR2 YYNGEE. With 3 bases clipped from V and 1 base from J, the junction kept 4 bases outside the gene matches. Original methodology: Reference gene primer amplification in the assay estimated nucleated cell counts. Generated by immunoSEQ multiplex PCR, the TCRdb table keeps only in-frame clones and is missing some. For V, J and clone size, that table is used; D and trimming come from the DNA. In the table there are 130,000 to 150,000 clones, 70% to 85% of which are singletons. The sample belongs to a study of blood T cell repertoires in COVID-19. Study-wide context: Italy, Spain and the United States were the sources of the convalescent and acute COVID-19 samples. T cells, B-cell-depleted T cells, or PBMCs provided the cDNA or gDNA that served as material.

Sequencing was performed on peripheral blood. The chain recombines TRBV9 with TRBJ2-3; 8 bases fit TRBD2. This TCR derives from a man in his sixties with active or convalescent COVID-19. CDR3 sequence (DNA): TGTGCCAGCAGCGCCTTTAGCGGGGGCACAGATACGCAGTATTTT. Translating it yields CASSAFSGGTDTQYF.